This T cell receptor (beta chain) emerged from a study of CD8+ T cells in alopecia areata. Extraction of RNA preceded its reverse transcription into cDNA, which served as the sequencing template. Assay: immunoSEQ multiplex PCR; the TCRdb copy retains only in-frame clones and omits some. Here the sample spans 70,000 to 95,000 clones, roughly 51% being singletons. This CDR3 region has 14 residues. Per germline, CDR1 MGHDK and CDR2 SYGVNS. With 2 bases clipped from V and 10 bases from J, the junction kept 8 bases outside the gene matches. On this clone: The antigen is not known.

Study-level findings and limits: Mice showed clearer TCR sharing than patients did, a gap that was possibly HLA-related. Normal skin's resident alphabeta T cells are also sequenced in scalp samples. Relative to normal scalp, lesional scalp, especially alopecia totalis/universalis, showed higher clonality.

Peripheral blood samples and lesional scalp punch biopsies were obtained from alopecia areata patients. This TCR derives from a human donor with alopecia areata. The chain uses TRBV25-1 and TRBJ2-1; TRBD1 agrees at 7 bases. Sequencing was carried out using NKG2D-high CD8+ T cells sorted from blood. The CDR3 loop is CASSEPRDSPEQFF. In nucleotides, the CDR3 is TGTGCCAGCAGTGAACCTAGGGACAGTCCAGAGCAGTTCTTC.